A selection of T cell receptor beta chains follows, all from one sample in a study of T cell repertoires in cytomegalovirus infection. TCRdb processed the reads anew with MiXCR; each CDR3 protein has one entry. Of about 260,000 distinct CDR3 sequences in the sample, roughly 13% are singletons; the top ten hold about 10%. The specimen sequenced was PBMCs. All receptors derive from a human donor in good health (CMV status not recorded). Some clones in this sample may be carry-over from other donors' samples. CDR3s include the opening cysteine and the closing phenylalanine or tryptophan. Each record gives: clone size, J gene, V gene, D gene, CDR3 DNA, CDR3 protein. A D gene is named only where the DNA matches it firmly. Rows give clone size only sometimes, using once, few, many, or a class for an expanded clone.

clone_size: many
j_call: TRBJ2-2
v_call: TRBV10-3
d_call: NA
cdr3_nt: TGTGCCATCGGAGACAGCGCGAACACCGGGGAGCTGTTTTTT
cdr3_aa: CAIGDSANTGELFF

clone_size: many
j_call: TRBJ1-2
v_call: TRBV7-3
d_call: TRBD1
cdr3_nt: TGTGCCAGCAGCTCGGGGACAGGAATGATCAATGGCTACACCTTC
cdr3_aa: CASSSGTGMINGYTF

clone_size: many
j_call: TRBJ2-3
v_call: TRBV11-1
d_call: TRBD2
cdr3_nt: TGTGCCAGCAGCCCAGGGAGGGCAGGGCGGGGAGATACGCAGTATTTT
cdr3_aa: CASSPGRAGRGDTQYF

clone_size: NA
j_call: TRBJ2-7
v_call: TRBV9
d_call: TRBD1
cdr3_nt: TGTGCCAGCAGCGTAGGAGGGGGCATAGCCTACGAGCAGTACTTC
cdr3_aa: CASSVGGGIAYEQYF

clone_size: few
j_call: TRBJ2-7
v_call: TRBV20-1
d_call: NA
cdr3_nt: TGCAGTGCTACCACGGACAGCTACGAGCAGTACTTC
cdr3_aa: CSATTDSYEQYF

clone_size: many
j_call: TRBJ2-2
v_call: TRBV27
d_call: NA
cdr3_nt: TGTGCCAGCAGTTTATCGAATTTCGGGGAGCTGTTTTTT
cdr3_aa: CASSLSNFGELFF

clone_size: few
j_call: TRBJ2-7
v_call: TRBV11-2
d_call: NA
cdr3_nt: TGTGCCAGCAGCTTAGAGGACGAGCAGTACTTC
cdr3_aa: CASSLEDEQYF

clone_size: many
j_call: TRBJ2-7
v_call: TRBV14
d_call: NA
cdr3_nt: TGTGCCAGCAGCCAAGGAGGGCGGGGCGCTACCTACGAGCAGTACTTC
cdr3_aa: CASSQGGRGATYEQYF

clone_size: few
j_call: TRBJ1-1
v_call: TRBV6-5
d_call: TRBD1
cdr3_nt: TGTGCCAGCAGAACCGGGACAGGGAGGGCTTTCTTT
cdr3_aa: CASRTGTGRAFF

clone_size: many
j_call: TRBJ2-7
v_call: TRBV6-1
d_call: NA
cdr3_nt: TGTGCCAGCAGTGAACCGGCGCAGTACTTC
cdr3_aa: CASSEPAQYF

clone_size: NA
j_call: TRBJ2-1
v_call: TRBV29-1
d_call: TRBD2
cdr3_nt: TGCAGGCGAGCGGGACCTGAGTGCAGCTCCTACAATGAGCAGTTCTTC
cdr3_aa: CRRAGPECSSYNEQFF

clone_size: NA
j_call: TRBJ1-4
v_call: TRBV29-1
d_call: NA
cdr3_nt: TGCAGCGGAGAACAGGATGAAAAACTGTTTTTT
cdr3_aa: CSGEQDEKLFF

clone_size: many
j_call: TRBJ2-7
v_call: TRBV7-2
d_call: NA
cdr3_nt: TGTGCCAGCAGCTCTTATGGTCTTTCCTACGAGCAGTACTTC
cdr3_aa: CASSSYGLSYEQYF

clone_size: many
j_call: TRBJ2-5
v_call: TRBV7-6
d_call: NA
cdr3_nt: TGTGCCAGCAGCTCCCACAGGGAGGGGACCCAGTACTTC
cdr3_aa: CASSSHREGTQYF

clone_size: many
j_call: TRBJ1-6
v_call: TRBV18
d_call: NA
cdr3_nt: TGTGCCAGCTCGCAACAGGTGAGGGATTCACCCCTCCACTTT
cdr3_aa: CASSQQVRDSPLHF

clone_size: few
j_call: TRBJ2-7
v_call: TRBV2
d_call: TRBD1
cdr3_nt: TGTGCCAGCAGTGAACATAAGGGACAGGGGCCCTACGAGCAGTACTTC
cdr3_aa: CASSEHKGQGPYEQYF

clone_size: many
j_call: TRBJ2-7
v_call: TRBV7-2
d_call: NA
cdr3_nt: TGTGCCAGCAGCTTAGTGGTCAGCGCGGGGGAGCAGTACTTC
cdr3_aa: CASSLVVSAGEQYF

clone_size: few
j_call: TRBJ1-5
v_call: TRBV4-3
d_call: NA
cdr3_nt: TGCGCCAGCAGCCAAGAGGCAATCAGTCAGCCCCAGCATTTT
cdr3_aa: CASSQEAISQPQHF

clone_size: many
j_call: TRBJ1-6
v_call: TRBV4-1
d_call: TRBD1
cdr3_nt: TGCGCCAGCAGCCATAACGACAGGGTCTATAATTCACCCCTCCACTTT
cdr3_aa: CASSHNDRVYNSPLHF

clone_size: many
j_call: TRBJ1-1
v_call: TRBV14
d_call: NA
cdr3_nt: TGTGCCAGCAGCCAAGTGACACCCTCGGGAGCTTTCTTT
cdr3_aa: CASSQVTPSGAFF

clone_size: NA
j_call: TRBJ2-7
v_call: TRBV6-6
d_call: TRBD2
cdr3_nt: TGTGCCAGCACGGATCATCCGCGGGGGGCAAGCTCCTACGAGCAGTACTTC
cdr3_aa: CASTDHPRGASSYEQYF

clone_size: NA
j_call: TRBJ2-1
v_call: TRBV18
d_call: NA
cdr3_nt: TGTGCCAGCTCACCACTGTTTAGGCCTGACAATGAGCAGTTCTTC
cdr3_aa: CASSPLFRPDNEQFF

clone_size: few
j_call: TRBJ2-7
v_call: TRBV18
d_call: NA
cdr3_nt: TGTGCCAGCTCACAAACGGATGCAGGACTTAGGTCGTCCTACGAGCAGTACTTC
cdr3_aa: CASSQTDAGLRSSYEQYF

clone_size: many
j_call: TRBJ2-7
v_call: TRBV6-1
d_call: NA
cdr3_nt: TGTGCCAGCAGTGAAGGGGGGGGCATCGGCTCTTTCTACGAGCAGTACTTC
cdr3_aa: CASSEGGGIGSFYEQYF

clone_size: NA
j_call: TRBJ2-3
v_call: TRBV6-4
d_call: NA
cdr3_nt: TGTGCCAGCAGTGCCCGCATCACAGATACGCAGTATTTT
cdr3_aa: CASSARITDTQYF

clone_size: many
j_call: TRBJ1-1
v_call: TRBV6-2/TRBV6-3
d_call: NA
cdr3_nt: TGTGCCAGCAGTTGGATAGGGGGCACTGAAGCTTTCTTT
cdr3_aa: CASSWIGGTEAFF

clone_size: few
j_call: TRBJ1-1
v_call: TRBV14
d_call: NA
cdr3_nt: TGTGCCAGCAGCCAAGTCTTTGGTCACACTGAAGCTTTCTTT
cdr3_aa: CASSQVFGHTEAFF

clone_size: few
j_call: TRBJ1-1
v_call: TRBV5-1
d_call: TRBD1
cdr3_nt: TGCGCCAGCAGCTCGGGACAGGGAAACGTTGACACTGAAGCTTTCTTT
cdr3_aa: CASSSGQGNVDTEAFF

clone_size: NA
j_call: TRBJ2-3
v_call: TRBV7-4
d_call: TRBD2
cdr3_nt: TGTGCCAGCAGCCCCGAACCGTTGGGTAGCGGGGGGAGGAGAGATACGCAGTATTTT
cdr3_aa: CASSPEPLGSGGRRDTQYF

clone_size: many
j_call: TRBJ1-6
v_call: TRBV6-1
d_call: NA
cdr3_nt: TGTGCCAGCAGCCGTACCGGGGCCGGGGGCTCCTATAATTCACCCCTCCACTTT
cdr3_aa: CASSRTGAGGSYNSPLHF

clone_size: many
j_call: TRBJ2-1
v_call: TRBV23-1
d_call: TRBD2
cdr3_nt: TGCGCCAGCAGTCAATCGGGGAGGGGCGTCCGGTACAATGAGCAGTTCTTC
cdr3_aa: CASSQSGRGVRYNEQFF

clone_size: NA
j_call: TRBJ2-3
v_call: TRBV7-1
d_call: TRBD2
cdr3_nt: TGTGCCAGCAGCTCGCTCCGACCACAGCGGGGGACCGATACGCAGTATTTT
cdr3_aa: CASSSLRPQRGTDTQYF

clone_size: many
j_call: TRBJ1-6
v_call: TRBV25-1
d_call: NA
cdr3_nt: TGTGCCAGCAGTGAATCACGGGGTAGGAATTCACCCCTCCACTTT
cdr3_aa: CASSESRGRNSPLHF

clone_size: few
j_call: TRBJ2-7
v_call: TRBV19
d_call: NA
cdr3_nt: TGTGCCAGTAGTATAGTTGAGGGGACAAACGAGCAGTACTTC
cdr3_aa: CASSIVEGTNEQYF

clone_size: many
j_call: TRBJ1-5
v_call: TRBV6-2/TRBV6-3
d_call: TRBD1
cdr3_nt: TGTGCCAGCAGTTACTCCGGGACAGCTAGCTATAGCAATCAGCCCCAGCATTTT
cdr3_aa: CASSYSGTASYSNQPQHF

clone_size: NA
j_call: TRBJ2-5
v_call: TRBV20-1
d_call: TRBD2
cdr3_nt: TGCAGTGCTCGCCAGAGCAGCGGGGGGCACCAAGAGACCCAGTACTTC
cdr3_aa: CSARQSSGGHQETQYF

clone_size: few
j_call: TRBJ2-1
v_call: TRBV20-1
d_call: NA
cdr3_nt: TGCAGTGCTAGAGATCAGGCCTTCAATGAGCAGTTCTTC
cdr3_aa: CSARDQAFNEQFF

clone_size: few
j_call: TRBJ2-2
v_call: TRBV7-2
d_call: NA
cdr3_nt: TGTGCCAGCAGCTTAGCCGGGGGGACAGTAACCGGGGAGCTGTTTTTT
cdr3_aa: CASSLAGGTVTGELFF

clone_size: few
j_call: TRBJ2-5
v_call: TRBV4-1
d_call: TRBD2
cdr3_nt: TGCGCCAGCAGCCAAGAAGGGCTAGCGGGGGGGCAAGAGACCCAGTACTTC
cdr3_aa: CASSQEGLAGGQETQYF

clone_size: NA
j_call: TRBJ1-1
v_call: TRBV25-1
d_call: NA
cdr3_nt: TGTGCCAGCAGTGCCCAAACGAAAGCTTTCTTT
cdr3_aa: CASSAQTKAFF

clone_size: few
j_call: TRBJ1-1
v_call: TRBV5-1
d_call: NA
cdr3_nt: TGCGCCAGCAGCTTGGGGTTGGTAGAAACTGAAGCTTTCTTT
cdr3_aa: CASSLGLVETEAFF

clone_size: NA
j_call: TRBJ2-1
v_call: TRBV2
d_call: NA
cdr3_nt: TGTGCCAGCAGTTTGAGGCAGGGGTTTAACGATGAGCAGTTCTTC
cdr3_aa: CASSLRQGFNDEQFF

clone_size: NA
j_call: TRBJ2-1
v_call: TRBV27
d_call: TRBD2
cdr3_nt: TGTGCCAGCAGTTTATTAGCGGGACCAAGGGGTGAGCAGTTCTTC
cdr3_aa: CASSLLAGPRGEQFF

clone_size: NA
j_call: TRBJ2-1
v_call: TRBV6-2/TRBV6-3
d_call: TRBD1
cdr3_nt: TGTGCCAGCAGTTACAGGCCCGAGGCAGGGGGTCGAAATGAGCAGTTCTTC
cdr3_aa: CASSYRPEAGGRNEQFF

clone_size: many
j_call: TRBJ2-5
v_call: TRBV7-3
d_call: TRBD1
cdr3_nt: TGTGCCAGCAGCAGACGACAGGGGGAGCGAGAGACCCAGTACTTC
cdr3_aa: CASSRRQGERETQYF